This entry concerns a single T cell receptor (beta chain). Its matching antigen is unknown. This CDR3 spans 14 amino acids. Germline values: CDR1 SGHAT, CDR2 FQNNGV. Trimming at V came to 3 bases and at J to 9 bases, leaving 3 bases not matched to a gene. The data originate from a study of tumor-infiltrating lymphocytes in localized non-small cell lung cancer. On the study more broadly: Some samples were collected after neoadjuvant chemotherapy; smokers, never-smokers and several histologies were included.

Broader study findings: Compared with uninvolved lung, tumors showed higher T cell infiltration by TCRbeta sequencing. Technical variation could not be separated from intratumor heterogeneity here.

Sequencing was performed with immunoSEQ multiplex PCR; in TCRdb, only in-frame clones are kept and a portion is missing. The table records some 10,000 clones, 63% of them present only once. Sequencing input: lung tumor tissue. The receptor was derived from a human donor with non-small cell lung cancer. This chain connects TRBV11-2 to TRBJ2-1, with 12 bases aligning to TRBD2. CDR3: CASSLTSGSGEQFF. The CDR3 DNA is TGTGCCAGCAGCTTGACTAGCGGGAGTGGTGAGCAGTTCTTC.